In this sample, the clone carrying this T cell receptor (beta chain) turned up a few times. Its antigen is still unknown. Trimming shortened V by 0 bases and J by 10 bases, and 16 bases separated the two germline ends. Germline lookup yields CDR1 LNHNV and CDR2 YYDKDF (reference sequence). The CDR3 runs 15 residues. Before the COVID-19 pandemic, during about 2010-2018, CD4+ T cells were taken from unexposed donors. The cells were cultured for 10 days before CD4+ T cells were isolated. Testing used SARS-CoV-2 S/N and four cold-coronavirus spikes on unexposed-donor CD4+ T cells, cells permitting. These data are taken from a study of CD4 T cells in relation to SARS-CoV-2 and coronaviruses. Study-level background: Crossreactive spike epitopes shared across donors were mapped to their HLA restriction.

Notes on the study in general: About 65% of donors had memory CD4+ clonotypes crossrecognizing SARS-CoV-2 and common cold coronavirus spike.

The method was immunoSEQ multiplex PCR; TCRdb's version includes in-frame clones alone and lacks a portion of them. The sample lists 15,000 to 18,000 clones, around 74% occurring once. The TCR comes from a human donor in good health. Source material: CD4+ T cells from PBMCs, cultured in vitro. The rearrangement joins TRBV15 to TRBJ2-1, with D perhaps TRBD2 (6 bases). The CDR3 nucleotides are TGTGCCACCAGCAGAGATCTAGTATCACGGGGGGAGCAGTTCTTC. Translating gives CATSRDLVSRGEQFF.